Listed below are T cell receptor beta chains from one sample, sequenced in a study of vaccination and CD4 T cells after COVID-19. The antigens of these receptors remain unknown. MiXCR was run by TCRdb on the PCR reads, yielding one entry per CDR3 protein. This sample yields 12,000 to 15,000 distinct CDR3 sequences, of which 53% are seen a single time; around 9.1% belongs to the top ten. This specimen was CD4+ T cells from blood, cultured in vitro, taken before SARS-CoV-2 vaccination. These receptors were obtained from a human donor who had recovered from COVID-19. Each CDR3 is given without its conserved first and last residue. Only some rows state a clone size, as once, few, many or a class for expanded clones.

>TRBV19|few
ASTQPLAGTGELF
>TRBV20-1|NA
SARDPGQGIYEQY
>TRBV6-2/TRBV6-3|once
ASILAVSSGEQY
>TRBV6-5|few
ASSYPSAQRGTQY
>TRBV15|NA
ATSSGGLRTNEKLF
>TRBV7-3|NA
ASSPALGLVSYDEQF
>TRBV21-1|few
ASSKGAVGQLNSYEQY
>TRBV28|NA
ATVRTTSEQY
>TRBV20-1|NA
SAQRQQNQPQH
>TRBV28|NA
ASSLGVAHYT
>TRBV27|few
ASRRDRSPLNTGELF
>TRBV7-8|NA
ASSPLRGQRTSPLH
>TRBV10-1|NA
ASTRQSLYEQY
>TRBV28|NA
ASSSPGAPPYIQY
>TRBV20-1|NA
SASPGGNEKLF
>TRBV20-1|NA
SASGRTKNIQY
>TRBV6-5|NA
ASSWDLARLHEQY
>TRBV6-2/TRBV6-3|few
ASSRTGGRYNSPLH
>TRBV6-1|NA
ASSVSSYNSPLH
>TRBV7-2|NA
ASRRQPNTEAF
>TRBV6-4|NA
ASSASESNEQF
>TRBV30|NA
AWRQMLRANVLT
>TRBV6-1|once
ASSEADGVGGNEQF
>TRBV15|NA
ATSRALGGRSYEQY
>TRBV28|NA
ASSSPTGAFSYEQY
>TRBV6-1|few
ASTEGRGWDTEAF
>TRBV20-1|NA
SATSGYSNEQF
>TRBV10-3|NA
AIRGDRGSYEQY
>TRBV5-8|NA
ASSLQRGPNSPLH
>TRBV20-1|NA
SASDHEGSSYNEQF
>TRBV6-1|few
ASSRQGVYGYT
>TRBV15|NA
ATSPRGGNEKLF
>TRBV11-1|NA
ASSPNAGAVSDTQY
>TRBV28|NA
ASSLSEREGRAQY
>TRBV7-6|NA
ASSLEDRGNFEQY
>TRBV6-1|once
ASSERPGQSYEQY
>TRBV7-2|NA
ASSLVQGSYEQY
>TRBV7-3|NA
ARSFGPPYEQY
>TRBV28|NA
ASSPPNRYNEQF
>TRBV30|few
AWQGTSGSGADTQY
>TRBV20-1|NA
SAPTGPVGTEAF
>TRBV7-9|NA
ASNPTGRVNTEAF
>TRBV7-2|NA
ASSPKRDVGGYT
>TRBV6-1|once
ASSELGYSGNTIY
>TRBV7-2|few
ASSSESGTGRGQPQH
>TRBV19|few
ASSKAGIYGYT
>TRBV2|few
ASSEIPPLILREGTQY
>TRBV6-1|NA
ASSEALEIDTQY
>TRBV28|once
ASSLGGSGTDTQY
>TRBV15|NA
ATSRDFQVYNEQF
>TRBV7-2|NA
ASSLNRVGNSPLH
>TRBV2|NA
ASSEAERWGARYEQY
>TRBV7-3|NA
ASSSGGRLSSTDTQY
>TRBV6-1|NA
ASRLQGADSLYGYT
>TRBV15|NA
ATSKTIMNTEAF
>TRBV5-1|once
ASSWDRGYGYT
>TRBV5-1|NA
ASSLAPPPENIQY
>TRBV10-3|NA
AISERGTGNRYEQY
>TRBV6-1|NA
ASSEAEFNYGYT